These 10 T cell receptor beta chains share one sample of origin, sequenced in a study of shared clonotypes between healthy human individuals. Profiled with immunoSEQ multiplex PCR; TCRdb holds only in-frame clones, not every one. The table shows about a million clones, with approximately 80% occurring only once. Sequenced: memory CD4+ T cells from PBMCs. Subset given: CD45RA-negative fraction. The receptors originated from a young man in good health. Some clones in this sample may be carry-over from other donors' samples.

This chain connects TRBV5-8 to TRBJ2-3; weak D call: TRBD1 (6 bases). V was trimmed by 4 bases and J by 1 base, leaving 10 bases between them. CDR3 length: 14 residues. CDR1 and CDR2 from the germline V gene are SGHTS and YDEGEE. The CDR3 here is CASSRRQGTDTQYF. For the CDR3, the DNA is TGTGCCAGCAGCCGACGACAGGGCACAGATACGCAGTATTTT.

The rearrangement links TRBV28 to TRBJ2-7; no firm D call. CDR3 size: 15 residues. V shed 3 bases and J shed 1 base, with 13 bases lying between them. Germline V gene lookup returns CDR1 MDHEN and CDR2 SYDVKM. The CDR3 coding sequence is TGTGCCAGCAGTTTCGAACGCCGGAATTCCTACGAGCAGTACTTC. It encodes CASSFERRNSYEQYF.

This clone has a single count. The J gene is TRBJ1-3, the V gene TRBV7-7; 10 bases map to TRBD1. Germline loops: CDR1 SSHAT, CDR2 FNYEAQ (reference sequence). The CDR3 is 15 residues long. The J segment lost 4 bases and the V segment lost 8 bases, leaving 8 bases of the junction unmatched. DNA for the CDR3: TGTGCCAGCGGCCAGGGGACAGGGGCGGGAAACACCATATATTTT. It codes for CASGQGTGAGNTIYF.

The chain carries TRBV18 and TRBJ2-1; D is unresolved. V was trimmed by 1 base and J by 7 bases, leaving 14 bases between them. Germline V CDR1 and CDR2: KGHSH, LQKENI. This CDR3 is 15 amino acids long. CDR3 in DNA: TGTGCCAGCTCACCACAGGCGGTTTCGGCAAATGAGCAGTTCTTC. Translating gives CASSPQAVSANEQFF.

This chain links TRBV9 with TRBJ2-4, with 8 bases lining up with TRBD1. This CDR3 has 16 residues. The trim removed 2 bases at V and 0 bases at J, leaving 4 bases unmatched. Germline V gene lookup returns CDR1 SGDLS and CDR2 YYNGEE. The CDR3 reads CASSVGQGIAKNIQYF. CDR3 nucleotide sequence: TGTGCCAGCAGCGTCGGACAGGGAATAGCCAAAAACATTCAGTACTTC.

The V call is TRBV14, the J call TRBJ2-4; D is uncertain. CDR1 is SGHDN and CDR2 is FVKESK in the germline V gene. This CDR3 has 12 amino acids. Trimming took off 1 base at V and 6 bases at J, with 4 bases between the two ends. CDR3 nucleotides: TGTGCCAGCAGCCAAGGGAGAAACATTCAGTACTTC. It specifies CASSQGRNIQYF.

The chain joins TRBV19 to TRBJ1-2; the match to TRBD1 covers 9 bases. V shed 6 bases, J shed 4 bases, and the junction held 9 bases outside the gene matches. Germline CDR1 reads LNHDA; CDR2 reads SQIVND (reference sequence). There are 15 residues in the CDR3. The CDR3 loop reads CASRQTTGGGYGYTF. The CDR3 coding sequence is TGTGCCAGTAGGCAGACGACAGGGGGAGGCTATGGCTACACCTTC. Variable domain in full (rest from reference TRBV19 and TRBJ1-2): DGGITQSPKYLFRKEGQNVTLSCEQNLNHDAMYWYRQDPGQGLRLIYYSQIVNDFQKGDIAEGYSVSREKKESFPLTVTSAQKNPTAFYLCASRQTTGGGYGYTFGSGTRLTVV.

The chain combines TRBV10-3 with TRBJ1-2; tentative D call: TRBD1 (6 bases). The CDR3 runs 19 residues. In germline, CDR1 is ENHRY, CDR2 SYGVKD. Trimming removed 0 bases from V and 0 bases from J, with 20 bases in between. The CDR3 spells CAISESFGQRTQANYGYTF. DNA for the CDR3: TGTGCCATCAGTGAGTCTTTCGGACAGCGAACCCAAGCTAACTATGGCTACACCTTC.

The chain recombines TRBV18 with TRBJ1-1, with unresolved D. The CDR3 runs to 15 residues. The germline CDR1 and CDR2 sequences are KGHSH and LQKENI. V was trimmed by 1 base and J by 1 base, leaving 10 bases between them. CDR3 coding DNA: TGTGCCAGCTCACCACAGAGCGATAAGAACACTGAAGCTTTCTTT. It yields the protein CASSPQSDKNTEAFF.

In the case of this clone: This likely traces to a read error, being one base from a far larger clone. The CDR3 spells CSASTETQYF. Here the CDR3 DNA reads TGCAGTGCTAGTACAGAGACCCAGTACTTC. The chain carries TRBV20-1 and TRBJ2-5; D is uncertain. Looked up from germline, CDR1 is DFQATT and CDR2 is SNEGSKA (reference sequence). The V gene lost 3 bases and the J gene lost 4 bases, with 3 bases spanning the gap. The CDR3 is made up of 10 amino acids.